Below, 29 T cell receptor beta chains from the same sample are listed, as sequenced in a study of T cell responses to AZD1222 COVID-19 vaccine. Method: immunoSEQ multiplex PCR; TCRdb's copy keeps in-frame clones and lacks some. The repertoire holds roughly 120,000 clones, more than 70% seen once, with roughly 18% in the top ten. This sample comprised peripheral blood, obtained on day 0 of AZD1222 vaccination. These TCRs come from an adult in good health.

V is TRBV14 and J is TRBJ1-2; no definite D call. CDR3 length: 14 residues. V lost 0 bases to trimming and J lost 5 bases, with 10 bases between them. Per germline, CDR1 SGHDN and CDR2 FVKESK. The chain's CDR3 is CASSQDARGYGYTF. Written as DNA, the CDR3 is TGTGCCAGCAGCCAAGATGCCCGAGGGTATGGCTACACCTTC.

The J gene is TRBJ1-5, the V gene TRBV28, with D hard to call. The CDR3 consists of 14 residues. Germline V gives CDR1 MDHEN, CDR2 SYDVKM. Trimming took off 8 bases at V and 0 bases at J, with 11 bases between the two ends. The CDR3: CASGQDNSNQPQHF. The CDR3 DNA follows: TGTGCCAGCGGGCAAGACAATAGCAATCAGCCCCAGCATTTT.

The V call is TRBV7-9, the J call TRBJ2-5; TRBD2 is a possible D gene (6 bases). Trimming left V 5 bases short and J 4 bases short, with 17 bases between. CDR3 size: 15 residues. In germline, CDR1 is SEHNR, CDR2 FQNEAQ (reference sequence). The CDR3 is CASSLPGGSSETQYF. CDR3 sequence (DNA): TGTGCCAGCAGCCTCCCCGGGGGTTCGTCAGAGACCCAGTACTTC.

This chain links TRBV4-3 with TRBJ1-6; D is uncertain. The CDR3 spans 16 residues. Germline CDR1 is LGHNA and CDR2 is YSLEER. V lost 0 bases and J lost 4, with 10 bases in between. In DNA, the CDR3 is TGCGCCAGCAGCCAAGATTTCGGGCAGTATAATTCACCCCTCCACTTT. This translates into CASSQDFGQYNSPLHF.

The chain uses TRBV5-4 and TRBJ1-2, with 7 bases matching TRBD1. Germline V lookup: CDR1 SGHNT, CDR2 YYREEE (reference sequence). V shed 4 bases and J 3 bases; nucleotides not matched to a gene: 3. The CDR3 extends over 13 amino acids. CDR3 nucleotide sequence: TGTGCCAGCAGCATACAGGGGCACTATGGCTACACCTTC. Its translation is CASSIQGHYGYTF.

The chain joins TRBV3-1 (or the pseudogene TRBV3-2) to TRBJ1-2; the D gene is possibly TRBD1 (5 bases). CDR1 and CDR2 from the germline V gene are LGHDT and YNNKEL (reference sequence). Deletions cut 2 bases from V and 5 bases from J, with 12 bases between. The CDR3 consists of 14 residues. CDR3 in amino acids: CASSQRDGSYGYTF. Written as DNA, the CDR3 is TGTGCCAGCAGCCAAAGGGACGGATCATATGGCTACACCTTC.

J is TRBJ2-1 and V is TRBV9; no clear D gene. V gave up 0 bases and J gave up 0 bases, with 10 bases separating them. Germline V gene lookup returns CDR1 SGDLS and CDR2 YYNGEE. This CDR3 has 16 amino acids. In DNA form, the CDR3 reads TGTGCCAGCAGCGTAGCCCGGACCAGCTCCTACAATGAGCAGTTCTTC. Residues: CASSVARTSSYNEQFF.

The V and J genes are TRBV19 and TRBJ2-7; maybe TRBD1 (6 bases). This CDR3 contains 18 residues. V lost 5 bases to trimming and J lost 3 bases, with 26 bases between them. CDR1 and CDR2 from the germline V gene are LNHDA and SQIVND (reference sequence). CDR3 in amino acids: CASSVRQPGALNDYEQYF. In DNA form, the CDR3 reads TGTGCCAGTAGTGTCCGCCAACCAGGGGCCTTAAATGACTACGAGCAGTACTTC.

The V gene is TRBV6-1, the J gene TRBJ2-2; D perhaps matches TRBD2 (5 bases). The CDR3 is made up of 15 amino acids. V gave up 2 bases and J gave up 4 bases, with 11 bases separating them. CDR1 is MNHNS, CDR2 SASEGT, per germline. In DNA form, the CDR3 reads TGTGCCAGCAGTGAACTGGCGGGCATCACCGGGGAGCTGTTTTTT. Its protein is CASSELAGITGELFF.

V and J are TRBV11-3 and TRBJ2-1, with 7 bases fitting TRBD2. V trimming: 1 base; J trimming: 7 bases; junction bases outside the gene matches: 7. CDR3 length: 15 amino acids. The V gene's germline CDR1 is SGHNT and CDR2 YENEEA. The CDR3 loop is CASSLGGGGVNEQFF. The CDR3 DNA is TGTGCCAGCAGCTTAGGCGGGGGAGGGGTTAATGAGCAGTTCTTC.

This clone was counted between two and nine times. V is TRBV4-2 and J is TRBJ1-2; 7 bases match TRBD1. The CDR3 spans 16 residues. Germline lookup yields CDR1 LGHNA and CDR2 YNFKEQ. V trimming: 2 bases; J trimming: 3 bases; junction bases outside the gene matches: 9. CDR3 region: CASSQRWDSDYYGYTF. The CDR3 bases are TGTGCCAGCAGCCAACGCTGGGACAGCGACTACTATGGCTACACCTTC.

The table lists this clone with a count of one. The DNA of the CDR3 is TGCGCCAGCAGCTTGGAGGGGACAGGGCAGTACGAGCAGTACTTC. Translating gives CASSLEGTGQYEQYF. This chain uses TRBV5-1 with TRBJ2-7, with 9 bases aligning to TRBD1. V lost 0 bases, J lost 4 bases, and 5 bases stayed unmatched. Germline V gene data show CDR1 as SGHRS and CDR2 as YFSETQ. The CDR3 totals 15 residues.

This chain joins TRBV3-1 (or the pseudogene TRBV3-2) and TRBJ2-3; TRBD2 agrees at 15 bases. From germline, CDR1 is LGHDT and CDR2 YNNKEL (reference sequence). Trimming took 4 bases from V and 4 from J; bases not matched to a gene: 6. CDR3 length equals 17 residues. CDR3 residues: CASSLRTSGRASDTQYF. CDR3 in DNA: TGTGCCAGCAGCCTCCGGACTAGCGGGAGGGCCTCAGATACGCAGTATTTT.

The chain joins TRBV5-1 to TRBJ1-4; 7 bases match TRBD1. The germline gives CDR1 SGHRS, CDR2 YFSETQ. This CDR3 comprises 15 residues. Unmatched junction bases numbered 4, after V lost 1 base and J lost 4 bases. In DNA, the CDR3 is TGCGCCAGCAGCTTGAGCGGGACAGATAATGAAAAACTGTTTTTT. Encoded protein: CASSLSGTDNEKLFF.

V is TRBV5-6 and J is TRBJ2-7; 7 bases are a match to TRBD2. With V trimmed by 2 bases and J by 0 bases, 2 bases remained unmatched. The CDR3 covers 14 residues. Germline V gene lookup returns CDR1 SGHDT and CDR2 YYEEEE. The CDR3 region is CASSFGTNSYEQYF. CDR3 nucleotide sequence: TGTGCCAGCAGCTTTGGGACTAACTCCTACGAGCAGTACTTC.

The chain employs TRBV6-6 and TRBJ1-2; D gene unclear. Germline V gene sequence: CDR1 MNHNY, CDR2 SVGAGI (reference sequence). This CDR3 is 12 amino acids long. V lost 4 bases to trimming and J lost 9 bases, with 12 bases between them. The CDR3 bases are TGTGCCAGCAGTTCTGTCGCGTGGAGCTACACCTTC. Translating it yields CASSSVAWSYTF.

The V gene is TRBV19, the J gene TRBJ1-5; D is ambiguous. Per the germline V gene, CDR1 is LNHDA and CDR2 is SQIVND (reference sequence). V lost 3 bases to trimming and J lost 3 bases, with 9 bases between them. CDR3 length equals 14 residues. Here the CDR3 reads CASSIYEYNQPQHF. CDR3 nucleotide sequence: TGTGCCAGTAGTATCTACGAGTACAATCAGCCCCAGCATTTT.

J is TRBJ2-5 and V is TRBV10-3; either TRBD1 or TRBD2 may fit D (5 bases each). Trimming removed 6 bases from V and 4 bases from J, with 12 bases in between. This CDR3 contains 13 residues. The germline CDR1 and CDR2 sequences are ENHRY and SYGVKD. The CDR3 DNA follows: TGTGCCATCAGCGGGACCACCGGAGAGACCCAGTACTTC. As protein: CAISGTTGETQYF.

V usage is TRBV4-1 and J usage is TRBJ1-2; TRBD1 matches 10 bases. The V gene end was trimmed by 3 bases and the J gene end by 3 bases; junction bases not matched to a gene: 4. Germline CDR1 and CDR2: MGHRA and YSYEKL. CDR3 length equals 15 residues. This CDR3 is CASSHSGTGDYGYTF. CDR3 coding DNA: TGCGCCAGCAGCCACTCCGGGACAGGGGACTATGGCTACACCTTC.

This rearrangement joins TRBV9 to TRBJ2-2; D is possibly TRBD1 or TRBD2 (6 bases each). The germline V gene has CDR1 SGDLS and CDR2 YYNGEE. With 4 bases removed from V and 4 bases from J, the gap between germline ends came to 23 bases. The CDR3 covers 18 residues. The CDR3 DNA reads TGTGCCAGCAGCCCTCGTTGGGCTGAGGGGGGCGTCACCGGGGAGCTGTTTTTT. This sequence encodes CASSPRWAEGGVTGELFF.

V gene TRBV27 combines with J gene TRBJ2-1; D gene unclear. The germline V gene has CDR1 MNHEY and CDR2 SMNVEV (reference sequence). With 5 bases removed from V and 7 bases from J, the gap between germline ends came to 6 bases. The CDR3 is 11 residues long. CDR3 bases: TGTGCCAGCAGTCTATTTAATGAGCAGTTCTTC. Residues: CASSLFNEQFF.

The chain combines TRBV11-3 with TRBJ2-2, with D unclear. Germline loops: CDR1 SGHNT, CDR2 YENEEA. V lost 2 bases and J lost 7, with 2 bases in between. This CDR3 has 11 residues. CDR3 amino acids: CASSLYGELFF. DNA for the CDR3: TGTGCCAGCAGCTTATACGGGGAGCTGTTTTTT.

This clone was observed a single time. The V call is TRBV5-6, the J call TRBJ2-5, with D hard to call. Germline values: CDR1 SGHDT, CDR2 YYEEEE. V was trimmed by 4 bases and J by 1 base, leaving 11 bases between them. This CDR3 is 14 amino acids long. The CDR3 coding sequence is TGTGCCAGCAGCCTTCAAGGAATCCAAGAGACCCAGTACTTC. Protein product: CASSLQGIQETQYF.

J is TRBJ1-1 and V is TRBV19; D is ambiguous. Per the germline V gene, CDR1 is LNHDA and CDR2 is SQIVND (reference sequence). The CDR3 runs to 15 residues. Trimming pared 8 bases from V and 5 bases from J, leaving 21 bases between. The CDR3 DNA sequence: TGTGCCAGTTCTCTCTACGGTCTCGGAAAGACTGAAGCTTTCTTT. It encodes CASSLYGLGKTEAFF.

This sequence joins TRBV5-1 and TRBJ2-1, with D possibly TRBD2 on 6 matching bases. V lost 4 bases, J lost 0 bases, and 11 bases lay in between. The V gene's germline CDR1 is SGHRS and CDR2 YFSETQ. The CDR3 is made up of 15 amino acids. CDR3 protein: CASSTEGFSYNEQFF. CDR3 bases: TGCGCCAGCAGCACGGAGGGGTTCTCCTACAATGAGCAGTTCTTC.

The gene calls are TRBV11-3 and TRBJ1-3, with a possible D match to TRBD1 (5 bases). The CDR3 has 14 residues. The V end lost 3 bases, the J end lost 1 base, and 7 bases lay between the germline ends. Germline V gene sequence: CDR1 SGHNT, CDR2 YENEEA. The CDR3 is CASSLGDSGNTIYF. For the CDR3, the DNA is TGTGCCAGCAGCTTGGGGGATTCTGGAAACACCATATATTTT.

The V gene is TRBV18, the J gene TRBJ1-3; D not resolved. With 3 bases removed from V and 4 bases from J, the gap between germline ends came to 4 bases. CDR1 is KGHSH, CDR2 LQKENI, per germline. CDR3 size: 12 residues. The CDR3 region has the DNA TGTGCCAGCTCACCTTCCGGAAACACCATATATTTT. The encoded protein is CASSPSGNTIYF.

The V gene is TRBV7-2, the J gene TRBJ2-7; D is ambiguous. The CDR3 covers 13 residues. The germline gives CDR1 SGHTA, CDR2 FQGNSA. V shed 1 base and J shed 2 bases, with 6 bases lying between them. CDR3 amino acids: CASSLDQAYEQYF. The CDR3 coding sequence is TGTGCCAGCAGCTTAGATCAGGCCTACGAGCAGTACTTC.

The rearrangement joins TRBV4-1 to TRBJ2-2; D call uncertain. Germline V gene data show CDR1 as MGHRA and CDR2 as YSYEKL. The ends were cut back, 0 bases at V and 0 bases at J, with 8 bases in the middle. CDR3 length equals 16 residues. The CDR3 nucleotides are TGCGCCAGCAGCCAAGATAAGGCCGCGAACACCGGGGAGCTGTTTTTT. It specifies CASSQDKAANTGELFF.